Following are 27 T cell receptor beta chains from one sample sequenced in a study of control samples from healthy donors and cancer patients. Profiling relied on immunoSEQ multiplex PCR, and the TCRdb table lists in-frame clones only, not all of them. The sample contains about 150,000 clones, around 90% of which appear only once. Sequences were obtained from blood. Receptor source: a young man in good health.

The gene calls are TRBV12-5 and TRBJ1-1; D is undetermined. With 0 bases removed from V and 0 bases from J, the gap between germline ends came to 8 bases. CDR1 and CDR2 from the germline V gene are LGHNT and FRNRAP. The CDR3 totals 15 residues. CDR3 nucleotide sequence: TGTGCTAGTGGTTTGGTGAGGACGGTGAACACTGAAGCTTTCTTT. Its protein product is CASGLVRTVNTEAFF.

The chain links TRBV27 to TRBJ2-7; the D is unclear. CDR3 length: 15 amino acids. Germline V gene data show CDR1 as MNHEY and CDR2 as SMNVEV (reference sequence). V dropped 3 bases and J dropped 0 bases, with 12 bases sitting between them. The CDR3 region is CASSFGQAYSYEQYF. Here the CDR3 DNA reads TGTGCCAGCAGTTTCGGGCAGGCTTACTCCTACGAGCAGTACTTC.

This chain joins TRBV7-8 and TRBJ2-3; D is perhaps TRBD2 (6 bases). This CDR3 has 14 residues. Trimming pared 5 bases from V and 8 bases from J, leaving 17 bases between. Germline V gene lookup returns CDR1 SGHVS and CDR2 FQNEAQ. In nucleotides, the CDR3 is TGTGCCAGCAGCCTCTCTGCGGGGTTGGGTACGCAGTATTTT. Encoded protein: CASSLSAGLGTQYF. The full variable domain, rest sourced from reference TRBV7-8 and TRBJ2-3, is GAGVSQSPRYKVAKRGQDVALRCDPISGHVSLFWYQQALGQGPEFLTYFQNEAQLDKSGLPSDRFFAERPEGSVSTLKIQRTQQEDSAVYLCASSLSAGLGTQYFGPGTRLTVL.

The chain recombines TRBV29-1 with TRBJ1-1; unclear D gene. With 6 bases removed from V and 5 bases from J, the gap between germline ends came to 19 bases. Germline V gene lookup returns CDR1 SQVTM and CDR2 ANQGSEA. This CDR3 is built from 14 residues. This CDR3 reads CSVARAGRRTEAFF. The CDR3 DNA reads TGCAGCGTGGCCCGGGCAGGACGGAGAACTGAAGCTTTCTTT.

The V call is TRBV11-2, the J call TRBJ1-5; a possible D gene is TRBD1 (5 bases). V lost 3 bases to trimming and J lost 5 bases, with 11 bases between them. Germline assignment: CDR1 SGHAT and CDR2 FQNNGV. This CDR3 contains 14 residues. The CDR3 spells CASSLTGRHQPQHF. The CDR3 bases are TGTGCCAGCAGCTTGACGGGACGGCATCAGCCCCAGCATTTT. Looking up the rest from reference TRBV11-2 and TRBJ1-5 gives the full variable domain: EAGVAQSPRYKIIEKRQSVAFWCNPISGHATLYWYQQILGQGPKLLIQFQNNGVVDDSQLPKDRFSAERLKGVDSTLKIQPAKLEDSAVYLCASSLTGRHQPQHFGDGTRLSIL.

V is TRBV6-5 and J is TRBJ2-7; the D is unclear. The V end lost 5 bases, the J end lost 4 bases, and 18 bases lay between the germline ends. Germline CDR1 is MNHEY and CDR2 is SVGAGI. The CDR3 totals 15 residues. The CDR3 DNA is TGTGCCAGCAGTCCTAAGGTGAATCCACTATACGAGCAGTACTTC. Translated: CASSPKVNPLYEQYF.

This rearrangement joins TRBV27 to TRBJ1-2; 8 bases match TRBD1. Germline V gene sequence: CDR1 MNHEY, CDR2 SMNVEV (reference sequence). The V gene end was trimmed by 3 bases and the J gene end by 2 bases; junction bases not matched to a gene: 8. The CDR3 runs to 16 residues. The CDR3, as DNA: TGTGCCAGCAGTTTTCTAGGACAGGGATCGAACTATGGCTACACCTTC. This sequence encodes CASSFLGQGSNYGYTF.

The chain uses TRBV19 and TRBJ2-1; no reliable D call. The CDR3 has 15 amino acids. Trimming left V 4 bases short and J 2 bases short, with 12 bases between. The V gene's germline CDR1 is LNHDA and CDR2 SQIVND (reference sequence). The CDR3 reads CASSNRPDTYNEQFF. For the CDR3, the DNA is TGTGCCAGTAGTAATCGGCCCGACACCTACAATGAGCAGTTCTTC.

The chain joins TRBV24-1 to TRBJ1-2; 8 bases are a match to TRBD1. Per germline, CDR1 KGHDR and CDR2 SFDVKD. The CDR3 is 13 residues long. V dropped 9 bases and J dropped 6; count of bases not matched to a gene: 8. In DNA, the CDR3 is TGTGCCACCGGAGGACAGGGTGTCCATGGCTACACCTTC. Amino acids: CATGGQGVHGYTF.

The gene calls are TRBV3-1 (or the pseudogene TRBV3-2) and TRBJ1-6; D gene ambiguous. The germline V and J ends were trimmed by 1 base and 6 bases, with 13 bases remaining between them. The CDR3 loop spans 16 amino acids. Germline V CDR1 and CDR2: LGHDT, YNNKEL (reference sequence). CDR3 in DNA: TGTGCCAGCAGCCAAGTCTTAGGGCAGATTAATTCACCCCTCCACTTT. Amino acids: CASSQVLGQINSPLHF.

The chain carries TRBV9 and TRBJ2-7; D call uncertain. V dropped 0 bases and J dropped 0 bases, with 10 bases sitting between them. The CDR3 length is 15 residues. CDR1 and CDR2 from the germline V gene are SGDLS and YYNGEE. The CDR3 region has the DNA TGTGCCAGCAGCGTAGACGCTGGGCTCTCCTACGAGCAGTACTTC. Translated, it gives CASSVDAGLSYEQYF.

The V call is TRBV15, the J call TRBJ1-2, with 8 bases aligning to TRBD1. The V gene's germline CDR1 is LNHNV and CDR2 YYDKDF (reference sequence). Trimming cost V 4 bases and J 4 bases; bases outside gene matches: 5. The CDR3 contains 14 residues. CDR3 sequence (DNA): TGTGCCACCAGCAACCCGGGACAGGCCTATGGCTACACCTTC. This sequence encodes CATSNPGQAYGYTF.

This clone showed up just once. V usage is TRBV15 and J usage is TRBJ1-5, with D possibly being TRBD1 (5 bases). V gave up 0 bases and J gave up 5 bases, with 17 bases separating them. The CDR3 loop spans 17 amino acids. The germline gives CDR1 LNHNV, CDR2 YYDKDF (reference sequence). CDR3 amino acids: CATSRETAGRAYQPQHF. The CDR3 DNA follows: TGTGCCACCAGCAGAGAAACTGCGGGCAGGGCCTATCAGCCCCAGCATTTT.

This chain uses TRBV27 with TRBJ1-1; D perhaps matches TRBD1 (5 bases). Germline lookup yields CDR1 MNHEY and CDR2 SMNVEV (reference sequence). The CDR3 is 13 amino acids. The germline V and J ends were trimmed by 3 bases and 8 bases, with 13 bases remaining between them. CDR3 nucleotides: TGTGCCAGCAGTTTTGGGGGTTGGGGGGAAGCTTTCTTT. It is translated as CASSFGGWGEAFF.

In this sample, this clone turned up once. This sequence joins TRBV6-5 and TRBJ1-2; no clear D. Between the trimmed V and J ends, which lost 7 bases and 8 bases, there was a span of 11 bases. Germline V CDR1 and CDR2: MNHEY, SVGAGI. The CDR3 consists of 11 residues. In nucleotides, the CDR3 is TGTGCCAGCATTGGAGGGAAAGGCTACACCTTC. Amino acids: CASIGGKGYTF.

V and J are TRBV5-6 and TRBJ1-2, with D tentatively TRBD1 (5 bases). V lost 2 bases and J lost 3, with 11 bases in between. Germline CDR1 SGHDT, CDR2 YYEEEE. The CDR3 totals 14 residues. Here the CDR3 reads CASSFGTGDYGYTF. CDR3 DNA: TGTGCCAGCAGCTTCGGGACGGGAGACTATGGCTACACCTTC.

Here the CDR3 DNA reads TGTGCCAGCAGCCAAGGGCCGGGACAGGGGTATGGCTACACCTTC. It codes for CASSQGPGQGYGYTF. This chain connects TRBV3-1 (or the pseudogene TRBV3-2) to TRBJ1-2; 10 bases agree with TRBD1. The V gene's germline CDR1 is LGHDT and CDR2 YNNKEL (reference sequence). There are 15 residues in the CDR3. The V segment lost 1 base and the J segment 5 bases; nucleotides outside the gene matches: 4.

The CDR3 spells CASSFFAGRNTEAFF. The CDR3 coding sequence is TGTGCCAGCAGTTTTTTTGCAGGGCGGAACACTGAAGCTTTCTTT. The chain carries TRBV27 and TRBJ1-1; D perhaps matches TRBD1 (5 bases). Looked up from germline, CDR1 is MNHEY and CDR2 is SMNVEV (reference sequence). V lost 3 bases and J 1 base, leaving 12 bases between the germline ends. The CDR3 runs 15 residues.

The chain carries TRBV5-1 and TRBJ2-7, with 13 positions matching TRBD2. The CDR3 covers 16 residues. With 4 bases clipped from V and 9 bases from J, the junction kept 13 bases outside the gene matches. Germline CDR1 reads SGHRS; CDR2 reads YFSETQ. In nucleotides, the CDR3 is TGCGCCAGCAGCCCTATGACGTCGGGGACTAGCGGGGTGCAGTACTTC. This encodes CASSPMTSGTSGVQYF.

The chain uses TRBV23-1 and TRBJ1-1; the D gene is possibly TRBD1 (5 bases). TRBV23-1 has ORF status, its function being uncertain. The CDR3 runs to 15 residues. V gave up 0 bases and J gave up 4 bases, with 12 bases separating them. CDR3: CASSQSPGPSTEAFF. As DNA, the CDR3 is TGCGCCAGCAGTCAATCACCAGGGCCGAGCACTGAAGCTTTCTTT.

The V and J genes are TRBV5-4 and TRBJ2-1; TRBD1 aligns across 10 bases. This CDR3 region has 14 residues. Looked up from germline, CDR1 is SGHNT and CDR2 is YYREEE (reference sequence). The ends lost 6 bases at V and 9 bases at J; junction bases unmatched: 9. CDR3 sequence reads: CASMGQGFFSEQFF. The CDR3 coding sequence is TGTGCCAGCATGGGACAGGGGTTCTTCAGTGAGCAGTTCTTC.

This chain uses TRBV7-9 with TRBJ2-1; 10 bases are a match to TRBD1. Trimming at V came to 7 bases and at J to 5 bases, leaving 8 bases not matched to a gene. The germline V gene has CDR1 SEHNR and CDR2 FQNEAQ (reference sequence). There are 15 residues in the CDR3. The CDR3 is CASITPGQGNNEQFF. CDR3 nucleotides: TGTGCCAGCATAACCCCGGGACAGGGGAACAATGAGCAGTTCTTC.

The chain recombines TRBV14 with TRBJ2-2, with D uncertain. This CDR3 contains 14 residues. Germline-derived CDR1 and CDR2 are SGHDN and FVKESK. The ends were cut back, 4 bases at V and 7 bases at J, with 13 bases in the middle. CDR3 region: CASSPITWDGELFF. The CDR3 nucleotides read TGTGCCAGCAGCCCGATCACCTGGGACGGGGAGCTGTTTTTT.

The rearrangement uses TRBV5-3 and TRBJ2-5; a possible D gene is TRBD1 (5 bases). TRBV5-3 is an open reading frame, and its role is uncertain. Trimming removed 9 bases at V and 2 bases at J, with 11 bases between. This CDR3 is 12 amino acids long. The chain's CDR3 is CAKNRLQETQYF. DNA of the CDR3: TGTGCCAAAAACAGGTTGCAAGAGACCCAGTACTTC.

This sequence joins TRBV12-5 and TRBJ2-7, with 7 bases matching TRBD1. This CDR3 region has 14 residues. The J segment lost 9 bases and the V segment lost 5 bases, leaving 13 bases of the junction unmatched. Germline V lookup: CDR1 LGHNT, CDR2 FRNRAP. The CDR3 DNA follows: TGTGCTAGTGGTCCCTCAGGGGGTCATTTGGTGCAGTACTTC. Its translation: CASGPSGGHLVQYF.

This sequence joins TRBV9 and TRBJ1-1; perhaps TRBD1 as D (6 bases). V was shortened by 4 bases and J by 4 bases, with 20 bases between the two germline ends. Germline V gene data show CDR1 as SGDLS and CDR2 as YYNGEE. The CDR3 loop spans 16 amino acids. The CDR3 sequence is CASSLTGRGVGTEAFF. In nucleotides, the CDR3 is TGTGCCAGCAGCTTGACAGGACGGGGGGTGGGCACTGAAGCTTTCTTT.

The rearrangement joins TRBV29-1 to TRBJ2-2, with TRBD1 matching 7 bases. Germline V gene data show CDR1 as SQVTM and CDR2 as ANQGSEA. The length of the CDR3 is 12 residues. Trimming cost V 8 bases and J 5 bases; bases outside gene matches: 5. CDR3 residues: CSTPGGTGELFF. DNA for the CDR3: TGCAGCACCCCAGGGGGTACCGGGGAGCTGTTTTTT.